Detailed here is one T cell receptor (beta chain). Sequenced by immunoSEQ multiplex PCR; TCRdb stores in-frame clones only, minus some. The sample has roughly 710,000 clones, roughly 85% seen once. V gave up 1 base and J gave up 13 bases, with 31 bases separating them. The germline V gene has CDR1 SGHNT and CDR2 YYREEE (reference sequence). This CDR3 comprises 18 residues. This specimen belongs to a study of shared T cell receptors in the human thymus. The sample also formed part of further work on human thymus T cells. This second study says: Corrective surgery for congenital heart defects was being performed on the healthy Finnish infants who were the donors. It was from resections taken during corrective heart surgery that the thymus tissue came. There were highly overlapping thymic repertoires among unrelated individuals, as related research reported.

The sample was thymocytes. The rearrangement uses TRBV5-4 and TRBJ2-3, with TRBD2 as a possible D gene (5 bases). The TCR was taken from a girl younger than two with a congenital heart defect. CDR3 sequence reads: CASSLKKGLRAAHYGEYF. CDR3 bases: TGTGCCAGCAGCTTGAAAAAGGGATTGAGAGCGGCCCATTATGGGGAGTATTTT.